The T cell receptor (beta chain) described here comes from a study of blood T cells in healthy people across ages. The second PCR ran roughly 6 to 12 cycles with a sample-barcoded 5' primer and J-beta primers. Sequencing yielded, for each sample, at least 2.5 million paired-end reads carrying CDR3. TCRdb re-derived calls from the 5' RACE reads in MiXCR, one entry per CDR3 protein. The table shows more than 800,000 distinct CDR3 sequences, with 25% to 30% occurring only once. Remarks on this clonotype: At one end, the junction sequence differs from germline, possibly due to a read error.

The CDR3 runs 18 residues. In germline, CDR1 is LGHNA, CDR2 YSLEER. V and J are TRBV4-3 and TRBJ2-7; 10 bases map to TRBD2. With the DNA end fitting TRBJ2-5 better, the J assignment may be wrong. The origin of this receptor is a woman aged 80 or older in good health. Sequenced material: blood. CDR3 region: CGSSQDAASGGRVETQYF. DNA of the CDR3: TGCGGCAGCAGCCAAGATGCGGCTAGCGGGGGCAGAGTCGAGACCCAGTACTTC.